The entry that follows covers one TCR beta chain sequence. Antigen unknown. The germline gene is not matched at one end of the junction; a read error may be the cause. This sample was taken from a study of CD8+CD57+ T cells in acquired aplastic anemia. Study observations and caveats: CD8+ Simpson's diversity in patients was not significantly different from that in controls.

The TCR beta profiling, which covered VDJ combination and CDR3 sequence, was carried out using genomic DNA as the template. Each CDR3 protein gets one entry after TCRdb re-called the reads with MiXCR. The repertoire holds roughly 81,000 distinct CDR3 sequences, approximately 46% seen once, with roughly 70% in the top ten. The sample was sorted CD4+, CD8+, or CD8+CD57+ T cells (not recorded which) from PBMCs. The sequence was obtained from a human donor in good health, serving as a control.

The CDR3 loop is CASSSGTELRWFFF. In DNA form, the CDR3 reads TGTGCCAGCAGCTCCGGGACTGAGCTACGATGGTTTTTCTTC. The rearrangement uses TRBV5-6 and TRBJ2-7; tentative D call: TRBD2 (6 bases). CDR1 SGHDT and CDR2 YYEEEE come from the germline V gene. The CDR3 length is 14 residues. Drawing the rest from reference TRBV5-6 and TRBJ2-7, the complete variable domain is DAGVTQSPTHLIKTRGQQVTLRCSPKSGHDTVSWYQQALGQGPQFIFQYYEEEERQRGNFPDRFSGHQFPNYSSELNVNALLLGDSALYLCASSSGTELRWFFFGPGTRLTVT.